The 27 T cell receptor beta chains given below trace back to one sample, sequenced in a study of beta chain features in type 1 diabetes. Expressed TCRB transcripts were sequenced because the isolated RNA had all been reverse transcribed beforehand. Generated by immunoSEQ multiplex PCR, the TCRdb table keeps only in-frame clones and is missing some. This table holds 430,000 or so clones, around 10% found once. Source material: naive CD4+ T cells from blood. The receptors were sampled from a woman aged 18-35 years in good health.

The chain combines TRBV4-1 with TRBJ2-7; 8 bases align to TRBD1. J lost 2 bases, V lost 4 bases, and 4 bases had no gene match. CDR1 and CDR2 (germline): MGHRA, YSYEKL. The CDR3 totals 14 residues. In nucleotides, the CDR3 is TGCGCCAGCAGCCCTGGACAGGGAACCTACGAGCAGTACGTC. This gives the protein CASSPGQGTYEQYV.

This clone has more than one count but fewer than ten. The same CDR3 also results from other DNA sequences found in this sample. The gene calls are TRBV28 and TRBJ1-2; no firm D call. Germline loops: CDR1 MDHEN, CDR2 SYDVKM. The CDR3 spans 12 residues. With 2 bases removed from V and 7 bases from J, the gap between germline ends came to 8 bases. For the CDR3, the DNA is TGTGCCAGCAGTTTACGGACGGGTGGCTACACCTTC. Translation: CASSLRTGGYTF.

The chain combines TRBV5-1 with TRBJ2-5; TRBD1 is a possible D gene (5 bases). Germline loops: CDR1 SGHRS, CDR2 YFSETQ. Trimming shortened V by 3 bases and J by 1 base, and 10 bases separated the two germline ends. This CDR3 region has 14 residues. In nucleotides, the CDR3 is TGCGCCAGCAGCTCGGACACTCTCCAAGAGACCCAGTACTTC. Translated, it gives CASSSDTLQETQYF.

This clone was counted between two and nine times. This rearrangement joins TRBV20-1 to TRBJ1-1, with unresolved D. CDR1 is DFQATT and CDR2 is SNEGSKA in the germline V gene (reference sequence). The CDR3 sequence is 11 residues long. V was trimmed by 5 bases and J by 1 base, leaving 5 bases between them. CDR3 DNA: TGCAGTGCTTACAAGAACACTGAAGCTTTCTTT. It codes for CSAYKNTEAFF.

CDR3 loop: CASSGAGWNTEAFF. CDR3 nucleotide sequence: TGTGCCAGCTCTGGGGCAGGCTGGAACACTGAAGCTTTCTTT. The chain is built from TRBV18 and TRBJ1-1; D might be TRBD1 (5 bases). Trimming removed 6 bases from V and 1 base from J, with 12 bases in between. The CDR3 covers 14 residues. Germline CDR1 KGHSH, CDR2 LQKENI.

This clone was seen only a few times. J is TRBJ2-4 and V is TRBV4-1; D possibly corresponds to TRBD1 (5 bases). This CDR3 has 16 amino acids. The V gene lost 0 bases and the J gene lost 1 base, with 10 bases spanning the gap. Per the germline V gene, CDR1 is MGHRA and CDR2 is YSYEKL. The CDR3, as DNA: TGCGCCAGCAGCCAAGACGACCAGGGCGCCAAAAACATTCAGTACTTC. Translation gives CASSQDDQGAKNIQYF.

This clone has more than one count but fewer than ten. V gene TRBV18 combines with J gene TRBJ1-1, with D unresolved. CDR1 and CDR2 (germline): KGHSH, LQKENI. The ends were cut back, 2 bases at V and 0 bases at J, with 4 bases in the middle. The CDR3 length is 13 residues. The DNA for the CDR3 is TGTGCCAGCTCACCAAACATGAACACTGAAGCTTTCTTT. Protein: CASSPNMNTEAFF.

This chain links TRBV6-5 with TRBJ2-5; D gene uncertain. Germline CDR1 reads MNHEY; CDR2 reads SVGAGI. With 0 bases removed from V and 4 bases from J, the gap between germline ends came to 6 bases. This CDR3 spans 13 amino acids. Written as DNA, the CDR3 is TGTGCCAGCAGTTACTCCCTTCTAGAGACCCAGTACTTC. Translated: CASSYSLLETQYF.

This clone appeared a few times. V and J are TRBV28 and TRBJ2-4, with 7 bases identical to TRBD1. Germline loops: CDR1 MDHEN, CDR2 SYDVKM. This CDR3 is built from 15 residues. V was clipped by 4 bases and J by 12 bases; unmatched bases: 15. The CDR3 nucleotides read TGTGCCAGCAGTTCCACAGGGGCAGGGGCTGACTCTCAGTACTTC. Encoded protein: CASSSTGAGADSQYF.

This clone was seen ten or more times. The J gene is TRBJ2-7, the V gene TRBV14, with D unresolved. The CDR3 runs to 12 residues. Germline CDR1 SGHDN, CDR2 FVKESK. V shed 5 bases and J shed 2 bases, with 7 bases lying between them. The chain's CDR3 is CASSVLAYEQYF. CDR3 in DNA: TGTGCCAGCAGCGTCCTAGCCTACGAGCAGTACTTC.

The chain is built from TRBV7-9 and TRBJ2-5, with D possibly TRBD1 on 5 matching bases. The germline CDR1 and CDR2 sequences are SEHNR and FQNEAQ (reference sequence). The CDR3 runs to 15 residues. V was clipped by 6 bases and J by 2 bases, with 16 bases between them. CDR3 DNA sequence: TGTGCCAGCAGACCAATTGGGGCAGTACAAGAGACCCAGTACTTC. It encodes CASRPIGAVQETQYF.

V gene TRBV4-3 combines with J gene TRBJ1-6; 8 bases fit TRBD1. From germline, CDR1 is LGHNA and CDR2 YSLEER. V shed 0 bases and J 9 bases; nucleotides not matched to a gene: 4. The CDR3 runs 15 residues. CDR3 DNA sequence: TGCGCCAGCAGCCAAGATGCAGGGGGCCTTTCACCCCTCCACTTT. It translates to CASSQDAGGLSPLHF.

This clone occurred a few times. This chain uses TRBV7-9 with TRBJ1-4, with 7 bases lining up with TRBD1. The CDR3 covers 13 residues. Trimming at V came to 4 bases and at J to 8 bases, leaving 4 bases not matched to a gene. The germline gives CDR1 SEHNR, CDR2 FQNEAQ (reference sequence). The CDR3 here is CASSSPGGEKLFF. DNA of the CDR3: TGTGCCAGCAGCTCCCCAGGGGGGGAAAAACTGTTTTTT.

In its sample, this clone was seen many times. Distinct nucleotide sequences in the sample also encode this CDR3. The genes are TRBV7-9 and TRBJ2-7; D call uncertain. The V end was cut by 5 bases, the J end by 0 bases, with 11 bases between. The germline CDR1 and CDR2 sequences are SEHNR and FQNEAQ (reference sequence). This CDR3 region has 14 residues. CDR3: CASSLSGSSYEQYF. DNA of the CDR3: TGTGCCAGCAGCCTCAGTGGAAGCTCCTACGAGCAGTACTTC.

This clone was picked up a small number of times. The gene calls are TRBV5-6 and TRBJ2-6; D gene uncertain. The CDR3 runs 16 residues. The germline V and J ends were trimmed by 3 bases and 4 bases, with 14 bases remaining between them. Germline V gene lookup returns CDR1 SGHDT and CDR2 YYEEEE. CDR3 nucleotide sequence: TGTGCCAGCAGCTATCTCGTTCGTAGCGGGGCCAACGTCCTGACTTTC. Its translation: CASSYLVRSGANVLTF.

This clone has more than one count but fewer than ten. J is TRBJ2-3 and V is TRBV2; 8 nucleotides line up with TRBD1. The CDR3 has 16 residues. J was trimmed by 4 bases and V by 7 bases; bases with no gene match: 13. Germline V lookup: CDR1 SNHLY, CDR2 FYNNEI. The CDR3 DNA sequence: TGTGCCAGCATGGTTTTTGGGGACAGGCGGTCAGATACGCAGTATTTT. It yields the protein CASMVFGDRRSDTQYF.

In its sample, this clone was seen a few times. The rearrangement uses TRBV7-3 and TRBJ2-3; D unresolved. This CDR3 is 15 amino acids long. V lost 3 bases and J lost 0, with 10 bases in between. Germline V gene lookup returns CDR1 SGHTA and CDR2 FQGTGA. CDR3 sequence: CASSFKGQSTDTQYF. CDR3 coding DNA: TGTGCCAGCAGCTTTAAAGGCCAAAGCACAGATACGCAGTATTTT.

The chain employs TRBV5-1 and TRBJ1-4, with D unresolved. The V end lost 0 bases, the J end lost 7 bases, and 7 bases lay between the germline ends. Germline V gene sequence: CDR1 SGHRS, CDR2 YFSETQ. The CDR3 totals 13 residues. The DNA for the CDR3 is TGCGCCAGCAGCTTGGGGCGTGGTGAAAAACTGTTTTTT. It yields the protein CASSLGRGEKLFF.

The gene calls are TRBV30 and TRBJ2-2; 7 bases map to TRBD2. Looked up from germline, CDR1 is GTSNPN and CDR2 is SVGIG (reference sequence). The CDR3 runs 13 residues. J was trimmed by 1 base and V by 4 bases; bases with no gene match: 0. CDR3 nucleotide sequence: TGTGCCTGGACTAGCGGGAACACCGGGGAGCTGTTTTTT. Amino acids: CAWTSGNTGELFF.

This clone was found a few times. The rearrangement uses TRBV2 and TRBJ1-3; perhaps TRBD1 as D (6 bases). The CDR3 runs 13 residues. V was clipped by 2 bases and J by 7 bases, with 9 bases between them. From germline, CDR1 is SNHLY and CDR2 FYNNEI. Here the CDR3 DNA reads TGTGCCAGCAGTGAATGGGGGGCGAACACCATATATTTT. Translation: CASSEWGANTIYF. Variable domain in full (rest from reference TRBV2 and TRBJ1-3): EPEVTQTPSHQVTQMGQEVILRCVPISNHLYFYWYRQILGQKVEFLVSFYNNEISEKSEIFDDQFSVERPDGSNFTLKIRSTKLEDSAMYFCASSEWGANTIYFGEGSWLTVV.

The genes are TRBV12-5 and TRBJ2-3; 10 nucleotides match TRBD2. Germline V gives CDR1 LGHNT, CDR2 FRNRAP. The V segment lost 4 bases and the J segment 2 bases; nucleotides outside the gene matches: 3. There are 15 residues in the CDR3. CDR3 DNA: TGTGCTAGTGGTTGGCTAGCGGGAGCCACAGATACGCAGTATTTT. This translates into CASGWLAGATDTQYF.

This clone was counted only a few times. The V gene is TRBV4-1, the J gene TRBJ1-1, with a possible D match to TRBD1 (6 bases). In germline, CDR1 is MGHRA, CDR2 YSYEKL. The CDR3 loop spans 15 amino acids. V was trimmed by 3 bases and J by 1 base, leaving 12 bases between them. CDR3 nucleotides: TGCGCCAGCAGCCAGGGCAGGGGAGGGAACACTGAAGCTTTCTTT. Amino acids: CASSQGRGGNTEAFF.

This clone was picked up a small number of times. This rearrangement joins TRBV15 to TRBJ2-6, with 12 bases that match TRBD1. Per germline, CDR1 LNHNV and CDR2 YYDKDF (reference sequence). The junction had 7 bases not matched to a gene; V was cut back by 0 bases and J by 1 base. This CDR3 contains 20 residues. CDR3 nucleotide sequence: TGTGCCACCAGCAGAGATGGGGGACAGGGGGCGCCTTCTGGGGCCAACGTCCTGACTTTC. Protein product: CATSRDGGQGAPSGANVLTF.

This clone was seen only a few times. The chain recombines TRBV7-8 with TRBJ2-7; D may match TRBD1 or TRBD2 (5 bases each). There are 15 residues in the CDR3. Germline CDR1 SGHVS, CDR2 FQNEAQ. Trimming stripped 6 bases from V and 2 bases from J, with 17 bases between. As DNA, the CDR3 is TGTGCCAGCAGACTAGATCAGGGTAGGACCTACGAGCAGTACTTC. This codes for CASRLDQGRTYEQYF. Filled out from reference TRBV7-8 and TRBJ2-7, the complete variable domain reads GAGVSQSPRYKVAKRGQDVALRCDPISGHVSLFWYQQALGQGPEFLTYFQNEAQLDKSGLPSDRFFAERPEGSVSTLKIQRTQQEDSAVYLCASRLDQGRTYEQYFGPGTRLTVT.

This clone was seen more than once but under ten times. The J gene is TRBJ2-3, the V gene TRBV7-2; the D is unclear. The germline CDR1 and CDR2 sequences are SGHTA and FQGNSA. This CDR3 has 15 amino acids. The V gene lost 5 bases and the J gene lost 0 bases, with 12 bases spanning the gap. The CDR3 DNA reads as TGTGCCAGCAGCCTTAGGGCGGACAGCACAGATACGCAGTATTTT. As protein: CASSLRADSTDTQYF.

This clone has a handful of counts. The rearrangement joins TRBV7-3 to TRBJ2-3; D is undetermined. Trimming removed 2 bases at V and 1 base at J, with 7 bases between. Germline V gives CDR1 SGHTA, CDR2 FQGTGA. The CDR3 covers 14 residues. The CDR3 nucleotides read TGTGCCAGCAGCTTAGTCTCGGGCACAGATACGCAGTATTTT. Its translation is CASSLVSGTDTQYF.

This clone was counted only a few times. CDR3 sequence (DNA): TGTGCCACCAGCAGAGATGTCGGGGGTTGGTCCTATAATTCACCCCTCCACTTT. Its protein is CATSRDVGGWSYNSPLHF. This chain uses TRBV15 with TRBJ1-6; tentatively, D is TRBD1 (5 bases). This CDR3 comprises 18 residues. Trimming cost V 0 bases and J 1 base, with 13 bases left between them. Germline CDR1 reads LNHNV; CDR2 reads YYDKDF (reference sequence).